A selection of T cell receptor beta chains follows, all from one sample in a study of spatial heterogeneity in lung cancer. MiXCR, run by TCRdb on the 5' RACE reads, gives a single entry per CDR3 protein. The table shows 89,000 or so distinct CDR3 sequences, with about 20% occurring only once. Specimen: PBMCs, collected at surgery. The receptors were sampled from a male donor with early-stage non-small cell lung cancer. The CDR3 runs from the conserved cysteine through the conserved F or W. The order of the fields is J gene, D gene, clone size, V gene, CDR3 protein, CDR3 DNA. A D gene is named only where the DNA matches it firmly. The listing skips clone size in some rows; elsewhere it reads once, few, many or a size class.

J: TRBJ1-1
D: TRBD1
size: .
V: TRBV5-1
CDR3: CASSQSPGTANTEAFF
DNA: TGCGCCAGCAGCCAATCACCCGGGACAGCGAACACTGAAGCTTTCTTT

J: TRBJ2-7
D: TRBD2
size: few
V: TRBV29-1
CDR3: CSAAGVNSYEQYF
DNA: TGCAGCGCAGCGGGAGTTAACTCCTACGAGCAGTACTTC

J: TRBJ2-7
D: .
size: .
V: TRBV7-2
CDR3: CASSQDRNEQYF
DNA: TGTGCCAGCAGCCAAGACAGAAACGAGCAGTACTTC

J: TRBJ2-1
D: TRBD2
size: .
V: TRBV28
CDR3: CASSQGGTRHNEQFF
DNA: TGTGCCAGCAGTCAAGGGGGGACTAGACACAATGAGCAGTTCTTC

J: TRBJ1-1
D: .
size: many
V: TRBV29-1
CDR3: CSVALKAGEAFF
DNA: TGCAGCGTTGCTTTGAAGGCAGGTGAAGCTTTCTTT

J: TRBJ1-2
D: .
size: .
V: TRBV6-5
CDR3: CASSPLGASYGYTF
DNA: TGTGCCAGCAGCCCCTTGGGCGCGTCCTATGGCTACACCTTC

J: TRBJ1-1
D: .
size: .
V: TRBV6-5
CDR3: CASSYSRGGLNTEAFF
DNA: TGTGCCAGCAGTTACTCAAGGGGGGGCTTGAACACTGAAGCTTTCTTT

J: TRBJ1-1
D: .
size: many
V: TRBV9
CDR3: CASSVNEGFREAFF
DNA: TGTGCCAGCAGCGTAAATGAGGGGTTTAGAGAAGCTTTCTTT

J: TRBJ2-7
D: TRBD1
size: .
V: TRBV9
CDR3: CASSVDGTGGSEQYF
DNA: TGTGCCAGCAGCGTAGATGGGACAGGGGGCAGCGAGCAGTACTTC

J: TRBJ2-3
D: .
size: many
V: TRBV7-2
CDR3: CASSLSRDTQYF
DNA: TGTGCCAGCAGCTTATCAAGAGATACGCAGTATTTT

J: TRBJ1-1
D: .
size: few
V: TRBV7-3
CDR3: CASSKTRTAEAFF
DNA: TGTGCCAGCAGCAAAACCCGGACAGCTGAAGCTTTCTTT

J: TRBJ2-1
D: TRBD2
size: .
V: TRBV6-5
CDR3: CASSYGAGTYNEQFF
DNA: TGTGCCAGCAGTTATGGAGCGGGAACCTACAATGAGCAGTTCTTC

J: TRBJ2-3
D: .
size: .
V: TRBV12-3/TRBV12-4
CDR3: CASSLTGQRGDTQYF
DNA: TGTGCCAGCAGTTTAACCGGACAGCGGGGAGATACGCAGTATTTT

J: TRBJ2-3
D: TRBD1
size: .
V: TRBV20-1
CDR3: CSASYGTASDTQYF
DNA: TGCAGTGCTAGTTATGGGACAGCCTCGGATACGCAGTATTTT

J: TRBJ1-1
D: TRBD1
size: .
V: TRBV20-1
CDR3: CSPTGAEVNTEAFF
DNA: TGCAGCCCGACAGGGGCGGAAGTGAACACTGAAGCTTTCTTT

J: TRBJ2-1
D: TRBD1
size: few
V: TRBV25-1
CDR3: CASSTGGYGNEQFF
DNA: TGTGCCAGCAGCACAGGGGGATATGGCAATGAGCAGTTCTTC

J: TRBJ1-6
D: TRBD1
size: many
V: TRBV2
CDR3: CASSGDRVGSPLHF
DNA: TGTGCCAGCAGTGGAGACAGGGTTGGATCACCCCTCCACTTT

J: TRBJ2-1
D: .
size: few
V: TRBV12-3/TRBV12-4
CDR3: CASSFEASSNEQFF
DNA: TGTGCCAGCAGTTTTGAGGCTAGCTCTAATGAGCAGTTCTTC

J: TRBJ2-5
D: TRBD2
size: .
V: TRBV2
CDR3: CASPLAGQETQYF
DNA: TGTGCCAGCCCCCTAGCGGGCCAAGAGACCCAGTACTTC

J: TRBJ2-1
D: TRBD2
size: .
V: TRBV19
CDR3: CASSPLTSGGYNEQFF
DNA: TGTGCCAGTAGTCCCCTGACTAGCGGGGGATACAATGAGCAGTTCTTC

J: TRBJ2-7
D: TRBD2
size: many
V: TRBV28
CDR3: CASTSSVLAGGIEYF
DNA: TGTGCCAGCACCTCCTCGGTTCTAGCGGGGGGGATTGAGTACTTC

J: TRBJ2-7
D: TRBD1
size: few
V: TRBV30
CDR3: CAWSTGDEQYF
DNA: TGTGCCTGGTCCACAGGGGACGAGCAGTACTTC

J: TRBJ2-3
D: TRBD2
size: many
V: TRBV7-2
CDR3: CASSPGGARDTQYF
DNA: TGTGCCAGCAGCCCCGGGGGGGCCCGGGATACGCAGTATTTT

J: TRBJ2-1
D: TRBD2
size: few
V: TRBV5-1
CDR3: CASSVTSGGEQFF
DNA: TGCGCCAGCAGCGTCACTAGCGGGGGGGAGCAGTTCTTC

J: TRBJ1-5
D: .
size: .
V: TRBV2
CDR3: CASSEGRGGNQPQHF
DNA: TGTGCCAGCAGTGAAGGAAGGGGAGGCAATCAGCCCCAGCATTTT

J: TRBJ2-7
D: .
size: .
V: TRBV5-1
CDR3: CASDQGSGYEQYF
DNA: TGCGCCAGCGATCAGGGGAGTGGCTACGAGCAGTACTTC

J: TRBJ1-1
D: TRBD1
size: .
V: TRBV5-5
CDR3: CASSSSTGAEAFF
DNA: TGTGCCAGCAGCTCGTCGACAGGGGCTGAAGCTTTCTTT

J: TRBJ1-2
D: TRBD1
size: .
V: TRBV27
CDR3: CASRPTTGGPRYGYTF
DNA: TGTGCCAGCAGACCCACGACAGGGGGCCCTCGGTATGGCTACACCTTC

J: TRBJ2-7
D: .
size: few
V: TRBV2
CDR3: CASSEVNPVGGRTYEQYF
DNA: TGTGCCAGCAGTGAAGTTAATCCCGTGGGGGGCAGAACCTACGAGCAGTACTTC

J: TRBJ1-5
D: .
size: .
V: TRBV12-2
CDR3: CASRARGQGDAPNSNQPQHF
DNA: TGTGCAAGTCGCGCCCGGGGACAGGGAGATGCGCCAAATAGCAATCAGCCCCAGCATTTT

J: TRBJ2-1
D: .
size: few
V: TRBV5-1
CDR3: CASSLQGGSYNEQFF
DNA: TGCGCCAGCAGCTTGCAAGGGGGGTCCTACAATGAGCAGTTCTTC

J: TRBJ2-3
D: TRBD2
size: many
V: TRBV11-2
CDR3: CASSFLAETGTDTQYF
DNA: TGTGCCAGCAGCTTTCTAGCGGAAACCGGCACAGATACGCAGTATTTT

J: TRBJ1-4
D: .
size: .
V: TRBV4-3
CDR3: CASSQAAPSATNEKLFF
DNA: TGCGCCAGCAGCCAAGCCGCTCCGAGTGCAACTAATGAAAAACTGTTTTTT

J: TRBJ2-7
D: .
size: few
V: TRBV28
CDR3: CASSLSLSYEQYF
DNA: TGTGCCAGCAGTTTATCCTTATCCTACGAGCAGTACTTC

J: TRBJ2-1
D: TRBD2
size: .
V: TRBV29-1
CDR3: CSVATSGRGNEQFF
DNA: TGCAGCGTTGCCACTAGCGGGAGGGGTAATGAGCAGTTCTTC

J: TRBJ1-4
D: TRBD1
size: few
V: TRBV12-3/TRBV12-4
CDR3: CASSSADRAPNEKLFF
DNA: TGTGCCAGCAGTTCCGCGGACAGGGCGCCTAATGAAAAACTGTTTTTT

J: TRBJ2-7
D: .
size: .
V: TRBV11-3
CDR3: CASSLVPGTYYEQYF
DNA: TGTGCCAGCAGCTTAGTTCCGGGGACCTACTACGAGCAGTACTTC

J: TRBJ1-5
D: .
size: .
V: TRBV28
CDR3: CASSSQGVRQPQHF
DNA: TGTGCCAGCAGTTCACAGGGCGTGAGGCAGCCCCAGCATTTT

J: TRBJ2-7
D: TRBD1
size: many
V: TRBV28
CDR3: CASSTGGQGYEQYF
DNA: TGTGCCAGCAGTACAGGGGGACAGGGGTACGAGCAGTACTTC

J: TRBJ2-1
D: .
size: few
V: TRBV9
CDR3: CASSVGSGSYNEQFF
DNA: TGTGCCAGCAGCGTAGGGAGCGGCTCCTACAATGAGCAGTTCTTC

J: TRBJ2-5
D: TRBD2
size: few
V: TRBV5-1
CDR3: CASSEGGTTRQETQYF
DNA: TGCGCCAGCAGCGAAGGAGGGACTACCCGCCAAGAGACCCAGTACTTC

J: TRBJ1-6
D: .
size: few
V: TRBV30
CDR3: CAWSTSRNSPLHF
DNA: TGTGCCTGGAGCACATCCCGAAATTCACCCCTCCACTTT

J: TRBJ2-1
D: .
size: .
V: TRBV5-5
CDR3: CASMEGRYNEQFF
DNA: TGTGCCAGCATGGAGGGGAGGTACAATGAGCAGTTCTTC

J: TRBJ2-3
D: .
size: few
V: TRBV2
CDR3: CASTLEATAQYF
DNA: TGTGCCAGCACACTGGAGGCGACTGCGCAGTATTTT

J: TRBJ1-5
D: .
size: few
V: TRBV4-1
CDR3: CASSQDILQRFNQPQHF
DNA: TGCGCCAGCAGCCAAGATATTTTACAGCGGTTTAATCAGCCCCAGCATTTT